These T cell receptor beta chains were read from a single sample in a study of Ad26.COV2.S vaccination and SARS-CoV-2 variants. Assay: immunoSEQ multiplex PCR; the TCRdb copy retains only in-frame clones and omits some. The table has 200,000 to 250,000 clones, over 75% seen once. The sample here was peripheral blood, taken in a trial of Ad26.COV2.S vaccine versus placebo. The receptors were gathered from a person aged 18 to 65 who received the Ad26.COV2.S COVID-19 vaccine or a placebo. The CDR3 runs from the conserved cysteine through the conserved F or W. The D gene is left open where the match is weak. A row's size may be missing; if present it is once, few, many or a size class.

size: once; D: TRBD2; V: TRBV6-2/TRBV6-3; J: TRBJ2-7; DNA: TGTGCCAGCAGTTACGGTATTAGCGGGACCTACGAGCAGTACTTC; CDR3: CASSYGISGTYEQYF
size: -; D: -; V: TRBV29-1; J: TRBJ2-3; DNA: TGCAGCGTTGAATACCGCGGTACGCAGTATTTT; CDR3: CSVEYRGTQYF
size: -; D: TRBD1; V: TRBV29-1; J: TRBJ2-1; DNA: TGCAGCCCCAGACAGGGTCCGAGCTCCTACAATGAGCAGTTCTTC; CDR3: CSPRQGPSSYNEQFF
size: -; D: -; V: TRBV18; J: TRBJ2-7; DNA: TGTGCCAGCTCATCTGGTCGGCTTTACTCCTACGAGCAGTACTTC; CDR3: CASSSGRLYSYEQYF
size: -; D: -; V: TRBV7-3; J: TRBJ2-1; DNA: TGTGCCAGCAGCCTTCTGCTAGGTGAGCAGTTCTTC; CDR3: CASSLLLGEQFF
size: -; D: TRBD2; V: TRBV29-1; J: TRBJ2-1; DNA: TGCGGAACATATAGCGGGAGGGCAAGTGAGCAGTTCTTC; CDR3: CGTYSGRASEQFF
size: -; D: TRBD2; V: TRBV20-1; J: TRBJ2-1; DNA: TGCAGTGCTAGTGAACCAGCGGGGGGGCTATCCTACAATGAGCAGTTCTTC; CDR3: CSASEPAGGLSYNEQFF
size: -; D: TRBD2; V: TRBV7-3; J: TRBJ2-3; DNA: TGTGCCAGCAGGCCAAGGGCTAGCGGGGGTAGCACAGATACGCAGTATTTT; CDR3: CASRPRASGGSTDTQYF
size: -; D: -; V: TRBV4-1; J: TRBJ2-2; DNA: TGCGCCAGCAGCCACTGGACAGCCGGGGAGCTGTTTTTT; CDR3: CASSHWTAGELFF
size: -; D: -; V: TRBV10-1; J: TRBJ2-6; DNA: TGCGCCAGCAGTGACCCGGGGACCTTCCCCTCTGGGGCCAACGTCCTGACTTTC; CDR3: CASSDPGTFPSGANVLTF
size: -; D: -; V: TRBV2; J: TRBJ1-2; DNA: TGTGCCAGCACTGGGGGCCGTAACTATGGCTACACCTTC; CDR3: CASTGGRNYGYTF
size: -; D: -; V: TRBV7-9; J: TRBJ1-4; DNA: TGTGCCAGCAGCGTACGACAGGAAACTAATGAAAAACTGTTTTTT; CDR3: CASSVRQETNEKLFF
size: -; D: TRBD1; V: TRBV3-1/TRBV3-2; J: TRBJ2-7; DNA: TGTGCCAGCAGCCAAGTCTTTAATTCAGGGACAGGGCTTTCCTACGAGCAGTACTTC; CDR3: CASSQVFNSGTGLSYEQYF
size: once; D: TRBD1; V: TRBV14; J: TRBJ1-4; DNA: TGTGCCAGCAGCCAAGAGAACAGATTGGGGACAGGGCGCGAAAAACTGTTTTTT; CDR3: CASSQENRLGTGREKLFF
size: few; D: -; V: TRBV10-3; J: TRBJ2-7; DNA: TGTGCCATCAGTGAGCGCCAGGCCACCTACGAGCAGTACTTC; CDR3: CAISERQATYEQYF
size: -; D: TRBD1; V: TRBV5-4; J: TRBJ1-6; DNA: TGTGCCAGCAGTTCTACAGGGGGAACCTATAATTCACCCCTCCACTTT; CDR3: CASSSTGGTYNSPLHF
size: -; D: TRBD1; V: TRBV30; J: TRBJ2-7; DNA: TGTGCCTGGAGGCCCAGGGGGCGCTACGAGCAGTACTTC; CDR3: CAWRPRGRYEQYF
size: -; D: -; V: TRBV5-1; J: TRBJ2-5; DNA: TGCGCCAGCAGCTTGGTCCAAGAGACCCAGTACTTC; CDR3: CASSLVQETQYF
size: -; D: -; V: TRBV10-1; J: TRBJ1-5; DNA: TGCGATTCGGGCAGACTAACCCGTTTGAGCAATCAGCCCCAGCATTTT; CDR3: CDSGRLTRLSNQPQHF
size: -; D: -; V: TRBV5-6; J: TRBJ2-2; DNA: TGTGCCAGCAGCTCGGAAGGGGGGCGTATCACCGGGGAGCTGTTTTTT; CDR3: CASSSEGGRITGELFF
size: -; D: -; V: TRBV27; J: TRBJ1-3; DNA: TGTGCCAGCAGTCTCCATTCTGGAAACACCATATATTTT; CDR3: CASSLHSGNTIYF
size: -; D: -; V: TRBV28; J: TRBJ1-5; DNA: TGTGCCAGCAGTCCCGTGGGGTTGGAACAGCCCCAGCATTTT; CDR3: CASSPVGLEQPQHF
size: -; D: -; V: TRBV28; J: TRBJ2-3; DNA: TGTGCCAGCAGTTTAAGGTTACGGACAGATACGCAGTATTTT; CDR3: CASSLRLRTDTQYF
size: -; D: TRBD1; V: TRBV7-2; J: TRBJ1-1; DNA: TGTGCCAGCAGCTTAACAGGGGTTGCTGAAGCTTTCTTT; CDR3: CASSLTGVAEAFF
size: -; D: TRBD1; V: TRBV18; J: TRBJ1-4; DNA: TGTGCCAGCTCACCGGACAGGGGGCTTTCGGGTGAAAAACTGTTTTTT; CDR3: CASSPDRGLSGEKLFF
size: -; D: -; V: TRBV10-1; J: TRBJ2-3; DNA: TGCGCCAGCAGTCCCGGGGGCACAGATACGCAGTATTTT; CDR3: CASSPGGTDTQYF
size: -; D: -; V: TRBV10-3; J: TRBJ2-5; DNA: TGTGCCACAGGGGTAACGGGGGAGACCCAGTACTTC; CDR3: CATGVTGETQYF
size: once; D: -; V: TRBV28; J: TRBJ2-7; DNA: TGTGCCAGCGGGGGTTCCTACGAGCAGTACTTC; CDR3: CASGGSYEQYF
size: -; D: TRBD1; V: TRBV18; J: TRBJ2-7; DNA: TGTGCCAGCTCACGAGGACAGGTCTCCTACGAGCAGTACTTC; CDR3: CASSRGQVSYEQYF
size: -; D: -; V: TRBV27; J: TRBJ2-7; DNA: TGTGCCAGCAGTTTCTCAGGGGTCTACGAGCAGTACTTC; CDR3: CASSFSGVYEQYF
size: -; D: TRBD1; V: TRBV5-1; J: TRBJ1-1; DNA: TGCGCCAGCAGCTTGGCATTAGGACAGGGGGCTGAAGCTTTCTTT; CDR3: CASSLALGQGAEAFF
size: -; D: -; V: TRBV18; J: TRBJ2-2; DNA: TGTGCCAGCCCTCGAGGACCTAACCCCGGGGAGCTGTTTTTT; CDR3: CASPRGPNPGELFF
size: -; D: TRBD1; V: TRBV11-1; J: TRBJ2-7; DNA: TGTGCCAGCAGCTTAGGGGGGACAGGGCACGAGCAGTACTTC; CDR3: CASSLGGTGHEQYF